This TCR beta chain derives from a study of cytomegalovirus exposure and HLA in healthy donors. Study-level points and caveats: Reports described diagnosis of cytomegalovirus status by the classifier as highly specific and sensitive. It was confirmed in vitro that three of the CMV-associated chains were specific for CMV antigens.

Germline lookup yields CDR1 SNHLY and CDR2 FYNNEI. V was clipped by 1 base and J by 4 bases; unmatched bases: 4. The CDR3 loop spans 14 amino acids. Points on this clone: Antigen unknown.

Only in-frame clones appear in the TCRdb table, and some are missing; sequencing was by immunoSEQ multiplex PCR. Of 90,000 to 110,000 clones in the sample, more than 85% were seen once. V gene TRBV2 combines with J gene TRBJ2-7, with 7 bases aligning to TRBD1. Sequenced sample: PBMCs. This receptor was identified in a woman between 18 and 29 years old in good health and CMV-seropositive. CDR3 nucleotide sequence: TGTGCCAGCAGTGAAGAGGGGGCGTTGTACGAGCAGTACTTC. It specifies CASSEEGALYEQYF.